This T cell receptor (beta chain) derives from a study of T-cell memory formation after mild COVID-19. This clonotype was counted between two and nine times. TCRdb fed the 5' RACE reads into MiXCR, producing one record per CDR3 protein. This table has roughly 250,000 distinct CDR3 sequences, 16% appearing once. This sequence originates from a man younger than 35 who had mild COVID-19 (a few samples of this study predate the infection). Cell type and time point are not known. The sequencing input was PBMCs or a T cell subset sorted from them (not recorded which).

The CDR3 here is CASSPRTGGPEAFF. The CDR3 DNA follows: TGTGCCAGCAGCCCGAGGACAGGGGGCCCTGAAGCTTTCTTT. The J gene is TRBJ1-1, the V gene TRBV7-2; TRBD1 aligns across 11 bases. V gave up 5 bases and J gave up 6 bases; unmatched junction bases: 5. Germline-derived CDR1 and CDR2 are SGHTA and FQGNSA. CDR3 size: 14 residues.